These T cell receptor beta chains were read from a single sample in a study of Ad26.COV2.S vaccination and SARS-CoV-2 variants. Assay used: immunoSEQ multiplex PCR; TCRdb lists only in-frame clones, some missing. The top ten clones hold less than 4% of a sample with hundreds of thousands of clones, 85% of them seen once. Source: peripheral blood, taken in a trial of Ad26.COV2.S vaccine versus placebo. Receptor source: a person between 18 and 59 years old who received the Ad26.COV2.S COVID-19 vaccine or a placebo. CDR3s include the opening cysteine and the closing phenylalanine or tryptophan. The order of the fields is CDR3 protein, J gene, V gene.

CDR3: CASSDSPSTYEQYF; J: TRBJ2-7; V: TRBV9
CDR3: CASSEDTNTGELFF; J: TRBJ2-2; V: TRBV6-4
CDR3: CASSESRGGRQNTGELFF; J: TRBJ2-2; V: TRBV10-1
CDR3: CAISEGGGRKTTDTQYF; J: TRBJ2-3; V: TRBV10-3
CDR3: CASSNSGTKYSQFF; J: TRBJ2-1; V: TRBV6-5
CDR3: CASSYKDGQAFF; J: TRBJ1-1; V: TRBV6-2/TRBV6-3
CDR3: CASSLARESGYGYTF; J: TRBJ1-2; V: TRBV5-4
CDR3: CAIRGQASYEQYF; J: TRBJ2-7; V: TRBV28
CDR3: CAISDRGDYNEQFF; J: TRBJ2-1; V: TRBV10-3
CDR3: CATSGGVTPQGYTF; J: TRBJ1-2; V: TRBV15
CDR3: CASSPGLAGTIVHSYEQYF; J: TRBJ2-7; V: TRBV7-2
CDR3: CASSLMAGAETGELFF; J: TRBJ2-2; V: TRBV7-2
CDR3: CASTGPPSPGELFF; J: TRBJ2-2; V: TRBV7-2
CDR3: CASSLGTGPYEQYF; J: TRBJ2-7; V: TRBV5-4
CDR3: CASKWGDGYTF; J: TRBJ1-2; V: TRBV7-9
CDR3: CASRPGTGGTGELFF; J: TRBJ2-2; V: TRBV7-9
CDR3: CASSQGPATNEKLFF; J: TRBJ1-4; V: TRBV4-2
CDR3: CASRKGQGRNTRELFF; J: TRBJ2-2; V: TRBV28
CDR3: CASSNRVGGYTF; J: TRBJ1-2; V: TRBV5-4
CDR3: CSVSGNTEAFF; J: TRBJ1-1; V: TRBV20-1
CDR3: CASVKLGTGGQYEQYF; J: TRBJ2-7; V: TRBV7-9
CDR3: CASSQQDTPYNSPLHF; J: TRBJ1-6; V: TRBV4-1
CDR3: CASSPSTRQGRQPQHF; J: TRBJ1-5; V: TRBV18
CDR3: CASSLTGGANGYTF; J: TRBJ1-2; V: TRBV4-1
CDR3: CASTSGLAGGFYNEQFF; J: TRBJ2-1; V: TRBV28
CDR3: CASRERSGSTLNEQFF; J: TRBJ2-1; V: TRBV6-6
CDR3: CASSLSWGGGTDTQYF; J: TRBJ2-3; V: TRBV11-2
CDR3: CASSLGVDVGGTTDTQYF; J: TRBJ2-3; V: TRBV27
CDR3: CASSQALSQVNTEAFF; J: TRBJ1-1; V: TRBV4-3
CDR3: CAWSVFEDRYGETQYF; J: TRBJ2-5; V: TRBV30
CDR3: CASSVAGRGSNTGELFF; J: TRBJ2-2; V: TRBV9
CDR3: CASSLVGGMNYGYTF; J: TRBJ1-2; V: TRBV11-2
CDR3: CASSQLANYGYTF; J: TRBJ1-2; V: TRBV3-1/TRBV3-2
CDR3: CASSLRRAATDTQYF; J: TRBJ2-3; V: TRBV13
CDR3: CASSQATGSNSPLHF; J: TRBJ1-6; V: TRBV3-1/TRBV3-2
CDR3: CASSLGDEYNEQFF; J: TRBJ2-1; V: TRBV13
CDR3: CASSLGTSGFYEQYF; J: TRBJ2-7; V: TRBV11-2
CDR3: CASSLVAGEHDTQYF; J: TRBJ2-3; V: TRBV7-2
CDR3: CASTSPLGTRNSPLHF; J: TRBJ1-6; V: TRBV19
CDR3: CAISASHREGLYNEQFF; J: TRBJ2-1; V: TRBV10-3
CDR3: CASTVQRESTGELFF; J: TRBJ2-2; V: TRBV5-1
CDR3: CATCITTNEKLFF; J: TRBJ1-4; V: TRBV10-3
CDR3: CASSLDSGQETQYF; J: TRBJ2-5; V: TRBV11-3
CDR3: CASSEGLAGANTGELFF; J: TRBJ2-2; V: TRBV7-8
CDR3: CASSAHPGGLQYF; J: TRBJ2-4; V: TRBV9
CDR3: CASSLGGLSSYNEQFF; J: TRBJ2-1; V: TRBV5-4
CDR3: CASSRGGLGYEQYF; J: TRBJ2-7; V: TRBV5-1
CDR3: CASSAQAGTDTQYF; J: TRBJ2-3; V: TRBV7-2
CDR3: CASSLVRDYQPQHF; J: TRBJ1-5; V: TRBV7-2
CDR3: CASSQGTGLMNTEAFF; J: TRBJ1-1; V: TRBV5-1
CDR3: CASTLRTGEAFF; J: TRBJ1-1; V: TRBV5-8
CDR3: CASSHENTGELFF; J: TRBJ2-2; V: TRBV12-3/TRBV12-4